One sample yielded the 13 T cell receptor beta chains listed below, sequenced in a study of T cells after yellow fever vaccination. One entry per CDR3 protein, called by TCRdb with MiXCR from the 5' RACE reads. Seen here are roughly 190,000 distinct CDR3 sequences, 11% observed once, and the top ten hold 36%. The sequencing here drew on CD8+ T cells sorted from PBMCs, taken 15 days after the yellow fever booster vaccination. These receptor sequences come from a man aged 18 to 29 who received the YFV17D yellow fever vaccine.

The CDR3 DNA follows: TGCGCCAGCAGCCAACGACAGGGTTCTGACACTGAAGCTTTCTTT. The encoded protein is CASSQRQGSDTEAFF. The gene calls are TRBV4-1 and TRBJ1-1; 7 nucleotides align to TRBD1. Germline V gene lookup returns CDR1 MGHRA and CDR2 YSYEKL. This CDR3 region has 15 residues. The ends lost 2 bases at V and 3 bases at J; junction bases unmatched: 6.

The V and J genes are TRBV6-5 and TRBJ2-5; a weak D match, TRBD1 (6 bases). This CDR3 comprises 14 residues. Trimming removed 2 bases at V and 3 bases at J, with 10 bases between. CDR1 and CDR2 from the germline V gene are MNHEY and SVGAGI. The CDR3 region is CASSYVGAKETQYF. The CDR3 nucleotides are TGTGCCAGCAGTTACGTGGGGGCTAAAGAGACCCAGTACTTC.

This clonotype was detected many times. The chain combines TRBV6-5 with TRBJ2-1, with TRBD2 matching over 10 bases. Per germline, CDR1 MNHEY and CDR2 SVGAGI. J was trimmed by 7 bases and V by 5 bases; bases with no gene match: 11. The CDR3 totals 16 residues. The CDR3 loop is CASSSGGGMFVNEQFF. The CDR3 DNA reads as TGTGCCAGCAGTAGCGGGGGGGGTATGTTTGTAAATGAGCAGTTCTTC.

This clonotype has just a few counts. This chain links TRBV6-2 or TRBV6-3 with TRBJ2-7; 9 nucleotides agree with TRBD1. This CDR3 region has 14 residues. Trimming cost V 3 bases and J 6 bases; bases outside gene matches: 6. The V gene's germline CDR1 is MNHEY and CDR2 SVGEGT. The CDR3 loop is CASSYSGQGAEQYF. As DNA, the CDR3 is TGTGCCAGCAGTTATTCGGGACAGGGCGCCGAGCAGTACTTC.

A note on this clonotype: An end of the junction does not agree with germline; a read error may underlie this. The chain carries TRBV11-2 and TRBJ1-6; 9 nucleotides match TRBD1. From germline, CDR1 is SGHAT and CDR2 FQNNGV. CDR3 length equals 16 residues. CDR3 amino acids: CASSLRTGDPNSPLLF. CDR3 coding DNA: TGTGCCAGCAGCTTAAGGACAGGGGACCCTAATTCACCCCTCCTCTTT.

The rearrangement joins TRBV5-1 to TRBJ2-2; 7 positions match TRBD2. The junction had 5 bases not matched to a gene; V was cut back by 4 bases and J by 2 bases. Germline values: CDR1 SGHRS, CDR2 YFSETQ. The CDR3 contains 15 residues. The CDR3 coding sequence is TGCGCCAGCAGCCCGACTAGCTTTAACACCGGGGAGCTGTTTTTT. This translates into CASSPTSFNTGELFF. Based on the CDR3 plus reference TRBV5-1 and TRBJ2-2, the full variable domain is KAGVTQTPRYLIKTRGQQVTLSCSPISGHRSVSWYQQTPGQGLQFLFEYFSETQRNKGNFPGRFSGRQFSNSRSEMNVSTLELGDSALYLCASSPTSFNTGELFFGEGSRLTVL.

The J gene is TRBJ2-5, the V gene TRBV10-3; 7 bases are a match to TRBD1. Germline V lookup: CDR1 ENHRY, CDR2 SYGVKD. V lost 3 bases, J lost 5 bases, and 6 bases stayed unmatched. The CDR3 is 14 residues long. This chain's CDR3 is CAISDAGGRETQYF. Written as DNA, the CDR3 is TGTGCCATCAGTGATGCAGGGGGTAGGGAGACCCAGTACTTC.

The chain uses TRBV7-9 and TRBJ2-1, with 12 bases identical to TRBD1. CDR1 SEHNR and CDR2 FQNEAQ come from the germline V gene (reference sequence). The V gene end was trimmed by 7 bases and the J gene end by 7 bases; junction bases not matched to a gene: 26. The CDR3 length is 21 residues. CDR3 protein: CASIGAGTGGFYAGALNEQFF. CDR3 DNA: TGTGCCAGCATCGGGGCCGGGACAGGGGGCTTCTATGCTGGGGCTCTAAATGAGCAGTTCTTC.

This clonotype was seen ten or more times. The V and J genes are TRBV12-3 or TRBV12-4 and TRBJ2-7; TRBD1 might be the D (5 bases). The length of the CDR3 is 11 residues. V lost 6 bases, J lost 6 bases, and 9 bases lay in between. The CDR3 coding sequence is TGTGCCAGCAGCTGGGGCCTCGAGCAGTACTTC. Protein product: CASSWGLEQYF.

This chain links TRBV6-1 with TRBJ2-7; D perhaps matches TRBD2 (6 bases). This CDR3 is 16 amino acids long. Deletions cut 4 bases from V and 0 bases from J, with 16 bases between. CDR1 and CDR2 from the germline V gene are MNHNS and SASEGT. CDR3 coding DNA: TGTGCCAGCAGTGGAGGTAGGAGGGCATGCTCCTACGAGCAGTACGTC. It specifies CASSGGRRACSYEQYV.

This sequence joins TRBV5-1 and TRBJ1-3; perhaps TRBD1 as D (6 bases). V gave up 4 bases and J gave up 4 bases, with 15 bases separating them. Germline values: CDR1 SGHRS, CDR2 YFSETQ. There are 15 residues in the CDR3. The CDR3 loop is CASSPGQSRGNTIYF. CDR3 sequence (DNA): TGCGCCAGCAGCCCGGGACAATCCAGGGGAAACACCATATATTTT. The full variable domain, completed using reference TRBV5-1 and TRBJ1-3, is KAGVTQTPRYLIKTRGQQVTLSCSPISGHRSVSWYQQTPGQGLQFLFEYFSETQRNKGNFPGRFSGRQFSNSRSEMNVSTLELGDSALYLCASSPGQSRGNTIYFGEGSWLTVV.

J is TRBJ1-1 and V is TRBV7-2; 7 positions agree with TRBD1. J gave up 0 bases and V 2 bases, and 9 bases lay outside the gene matches. The germline gives CDR1 SGHTA, CDR2 FQGNSA. CDR3 size: 17 residues. The CDR3 sequence: CASSLSRGWGMNTEAFF. CDR3 DNA: TGTGCCAGCAGCTTATCCAGGGGGTGGGGAATGAACACTGAAGCTTTCTTT.

The chain has TRBV24-1 and TRBJ1-1; TRBD1 might be the D (6 bases). Trimming left V 4 bases short and J 8 bases short, with 13 bases between. This CDR3 is 13 amino acids long. The germline CDR1 and CDR2 sequences are KGHDR and SFDVKD. CDR3 region: CATSDLWGGEAFF. The CDR3 nucleotides are TGTGCCACCAGTGACCTATGGGGGGGCGAAGCTTTCTTT.